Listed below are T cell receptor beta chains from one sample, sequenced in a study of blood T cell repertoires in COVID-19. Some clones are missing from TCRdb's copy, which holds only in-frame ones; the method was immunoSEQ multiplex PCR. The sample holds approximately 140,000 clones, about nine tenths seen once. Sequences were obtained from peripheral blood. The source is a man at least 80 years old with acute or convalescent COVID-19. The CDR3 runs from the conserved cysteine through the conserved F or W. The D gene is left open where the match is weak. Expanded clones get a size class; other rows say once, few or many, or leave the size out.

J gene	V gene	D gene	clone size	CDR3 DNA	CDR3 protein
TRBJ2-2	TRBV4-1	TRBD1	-	TGCGCCAGCAGCCAAGGGGGACAGTTAACCCCCGGGGAGCTGTTTTTT	CASSQGGQLTPGELFF
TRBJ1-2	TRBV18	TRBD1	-	TGTGCCAGCTCACCAAGCGCAGGGGGCGTCGGAGGCTACACCTTC	CASSPSAGGVGGYTF
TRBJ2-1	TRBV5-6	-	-	TGTGCCAGCAGCCCTTGGAGCTCCTACAATGAGCAGTTCTTC	CASSPWSSYNEQFF
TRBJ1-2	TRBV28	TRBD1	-	TGTGCCAGCAGTTGGGGGACAGACGCCTATGGCTACACCTTC	CASSWGTDAYGYTF
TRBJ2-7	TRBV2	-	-	TGTGCCAGCAGGGAGGGCTTGTACGAGCAGTACTTC	CASREGLYEQYF
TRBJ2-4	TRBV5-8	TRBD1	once	TGTGCCAGCAGCCTAGTGACAGGGAACATTCAGTACTTC	CASSLVTGNIQYF
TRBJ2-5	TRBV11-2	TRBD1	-	TGTGCCAGCAGCCCGAGACAGGGCTGGGGGGAGACCCAGTACTTC	CASSPRQGWGETQYF
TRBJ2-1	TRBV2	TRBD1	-	TGTGCCAGCAGTCCATCCGGACAGGGTTGGAATGAGCAGTTCTTC	CASSPSGQGWNEQFF
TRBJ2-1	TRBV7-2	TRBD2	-	TGTGCCAGCAGCCCTTCTAGCGGGGGGTCCCTCGGAGAGCAGTTCTTC	CASSPSSGGSLGEQFF
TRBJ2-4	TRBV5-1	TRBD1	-	TGCGCCAGCAGCTGGACAGGGGGCCTCTCCGGAAACATTCAGTACTTC	CASSWTGGLSGNIQYF
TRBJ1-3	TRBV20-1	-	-	TGCAGTGCTAGTCCGGGGGACACCATATATTTT	CSASPGDTIYF
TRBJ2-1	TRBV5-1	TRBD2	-	TGCGCCAGCAGCGGGGCACAGCGGGATGAATACAATGAGCAGTTCTTC	CASSGAQRDEYNEQFF
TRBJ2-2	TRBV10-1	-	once	TGCGCCAGCAGTGCCCAGACACCCAACACCGGGGAGCTGTTTTTT	CASSAQTPNTGELFF
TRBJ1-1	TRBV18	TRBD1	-	TGTGCCAGCTCCCGAGACAGGGGAGACACTGAAGCTTTCTTT	CASSRDRGDTEAFF
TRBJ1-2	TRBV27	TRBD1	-	TGTGCCAGCAGTTTATGGCAGGGGGCGAATTCCAACTATGGCTACACCTTC	CASSLWQGANSNYGYTF
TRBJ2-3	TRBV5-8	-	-	TGTGCCAGCAGGCAGGGGGGAGCAGATACGCAGTATTTT	CASRQGGADTQYF
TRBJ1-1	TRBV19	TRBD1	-	TGTGCCAGTAGTAAAACAGGGGCCACTGAAGCTTTCTTT	CASSKTGATEAFF
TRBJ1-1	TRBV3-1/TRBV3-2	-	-	TGTGCCAGCAGCCAAGATCGCAGGGGTAGATTCTTT	CASSQDRRGRFF
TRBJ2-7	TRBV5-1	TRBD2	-	TGCGCCAGCAGCTTGGCCGCCGGGACTAGCGGTTACGAGCAGTACTTC	CASSLAAGTSGYEQYF
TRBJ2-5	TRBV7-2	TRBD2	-	TGTGCCAGCAGCCCCCGGGTAGCGGGGCAAGAGACCCAGTACTTC	CASSPRVAGQETQYF
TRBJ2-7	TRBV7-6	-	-	TGTGCCAGCAGCTTAGTGCAGGGTGACGAGCAGTACTTC	CASSLVQGDEQYF
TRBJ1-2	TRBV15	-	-	TGTGCCACCAGCACCAGGCCGGCGGGCACCTATGGCTACACCTTC	CATSTRPAGTYGYTF
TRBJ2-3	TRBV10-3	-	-	TGTGCCATCAGTGAGCGCGGAGACAGCACAGATACGCAGTATTTT	CAISERGDSTDTQYF
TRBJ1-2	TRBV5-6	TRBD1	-	TGTGCCAGCAGCCTGGGACAGCTCAACTATGGCTACACCTTC	CASSLGQLNYGYTF
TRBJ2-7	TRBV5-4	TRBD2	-	TGTGCCAGCAGCTTGGCGCGGGGACTAGGCTACGAGCAGTACTTC	CASSLARGLGYEQYF